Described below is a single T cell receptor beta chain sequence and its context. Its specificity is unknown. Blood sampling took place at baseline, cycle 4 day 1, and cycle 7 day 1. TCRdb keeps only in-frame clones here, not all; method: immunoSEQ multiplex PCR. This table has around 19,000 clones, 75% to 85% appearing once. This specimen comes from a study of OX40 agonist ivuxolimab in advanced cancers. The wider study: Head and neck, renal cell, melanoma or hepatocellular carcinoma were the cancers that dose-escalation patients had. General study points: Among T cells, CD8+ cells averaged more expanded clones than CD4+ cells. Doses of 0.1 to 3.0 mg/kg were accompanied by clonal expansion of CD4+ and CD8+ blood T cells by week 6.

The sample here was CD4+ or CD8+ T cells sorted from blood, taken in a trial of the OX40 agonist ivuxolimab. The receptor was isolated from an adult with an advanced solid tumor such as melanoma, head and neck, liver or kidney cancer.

The CDR3 spells CASSLPGRGETQYF. The DNA for the CDR3 is TGTGCCAGCAGTTTACCTGGGAGGGGGGAGACCCAGTACTTC. The V gene is TRBV28, the J gene TRBJ2-5; TRBD2 might be the D (7 bases). The CDR3 is 14 amino acids. Germline CDR1 reads MDHEN; CDR2 reads SYDVKM. With 2 bases removed from V and 5 bases from J, the gap between germline ends came to 12 bases.